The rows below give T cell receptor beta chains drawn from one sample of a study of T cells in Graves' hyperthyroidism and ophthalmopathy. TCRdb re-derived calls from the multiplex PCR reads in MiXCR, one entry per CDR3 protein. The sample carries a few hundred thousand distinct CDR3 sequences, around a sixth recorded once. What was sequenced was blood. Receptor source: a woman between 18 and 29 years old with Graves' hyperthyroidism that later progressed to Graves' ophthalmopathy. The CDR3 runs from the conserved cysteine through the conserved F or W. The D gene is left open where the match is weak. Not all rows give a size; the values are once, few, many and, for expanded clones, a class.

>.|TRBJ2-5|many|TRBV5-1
TGTGCCAGCAGCCTCCAAGAGACCCAGTACTTC
CASSLQETQYF
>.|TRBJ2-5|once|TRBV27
TGTGCCAGCAGTTTATCGTCCCAGGCTTATACCCAAGAGACCCAGTACTTC
CASSLSSQAYTQETQYF
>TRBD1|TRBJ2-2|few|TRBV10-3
TGTGCCATCAGCCCCACAGGGGGCTTCGGGGAGCTGTTTTTT
CAISPTGGFGELFF
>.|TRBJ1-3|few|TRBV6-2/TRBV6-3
TGTGCCAGCAGTCTGTCCGGGTCAGGGTCTGGAAACACCATATATTTT
CASSLSGSGSGNTIYF
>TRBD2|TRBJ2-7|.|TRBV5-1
TGCGCCAGCGCACCTTTAGCGGGAAGCTCCTACGAGCAGTACTTC
CASAPLAGSSYEQYF
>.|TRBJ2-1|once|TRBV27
TGTGCCAGCAGTGAGACACATTACAATGAGCAGTTCTTC
CASSETHYNEQFF
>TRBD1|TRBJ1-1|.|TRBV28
TGTGCCAGCAGTTTACAGGGGGCTTGGGACACTGAAGCTTTCTTT
CASSLQGAWDTEAFF
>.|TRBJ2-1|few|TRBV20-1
TGCAGTGCTAGAAGGGGTCGCGGTAGCTCCTACAATGAGCAGTTCTTC
CSARRGRGSSYNEQFF
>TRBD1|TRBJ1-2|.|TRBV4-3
TGCGCCAGCAGGGACAGGGGTTCTGGCTACACCTTC
CASRDRGSGYTF
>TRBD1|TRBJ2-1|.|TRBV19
TGTGCCAGTAATTTGGACAGGAGCTCCTACAATGAGCAGTTCTTC
CASNLDRSSYNEQFF
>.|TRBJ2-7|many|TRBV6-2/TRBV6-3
TGTGCCAGCACCCTGGGGGCGGGCCGATCCTACGAGCAGTACTTC
CASTLGAGRSYEQYF
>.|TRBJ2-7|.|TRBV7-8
TGTGCCAGCAGCTTAGTCAGGGGGGACGGCTACGAGCAGTACTTC
CASSLVRGDGYEQYF
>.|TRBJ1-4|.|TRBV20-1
TGCAGTGCTAGTTGGCGGGTTAATGAAAAACTGTTTTTT
CSASWRVNEKLFF
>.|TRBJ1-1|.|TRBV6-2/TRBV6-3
TGTGCCAGCACCCAGGAACTTTTGGGGACCTCGAACACTCAAGCTTTCTTT
CASTQELLGTSNTQAFF
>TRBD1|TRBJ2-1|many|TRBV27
TGTGCCAGCAGTGGAAAGACAGGGGCGGACTACAATGAGCAGTTCTTC
CASSGKTGADYNEQFF
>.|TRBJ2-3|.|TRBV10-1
TGCGCCAGCAGTCCTAGCCTGGACAGAGGATTTGGAGATACGCAGTATTTT
CASSPSLDRGFGDTQYF
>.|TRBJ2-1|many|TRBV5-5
TGTGCCAGCAGTCGGGGGAACTCCTACAATGAGCAGTTCTTC
CASSRGNSYNEQFF
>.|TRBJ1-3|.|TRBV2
TGTGCCAGCAGCCAACAGGGAGTTAGTTCTGGAAACACCATATATTTT
CASSQQGVSSGNTIYF
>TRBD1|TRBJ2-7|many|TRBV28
TGTGCCAGCAGTTTCTGGGACAGGGGGCAGGGCGAGCAGTACTTC
CASSFWDRGQGEQYF
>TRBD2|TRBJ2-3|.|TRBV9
TGTGCCAGCAACTACCCTGGTGGGCGCGGGAGTACGACAGATACGCAGTATTTT
CASNYPGGRGSTTDTQYF
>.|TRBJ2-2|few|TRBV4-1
TGCGCCAGCAGCCAAGATCAATTTGGGGCCGGGGACACCGGGGAGCTGTTTTTT
CASSQDQFGAGDTGELFF
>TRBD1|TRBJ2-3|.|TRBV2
TGTGCCAGCAGACGGGACAGATTCACAGATACGCAGTATTTT
CASRRDRFTDTQYF
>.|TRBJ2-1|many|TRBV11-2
TGTGCCAGCAGCTTTGTAAGGCGGAGCTCCTACAATGAGCAGTTCTTC
CASSFVRRSSYNEQFF
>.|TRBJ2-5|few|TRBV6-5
TGTGCCAGCAGTTACCAGGAGTTCGCAGAGACCCAGTACTTC
CASSYQEFAETQYF
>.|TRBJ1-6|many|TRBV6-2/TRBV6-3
TGTGCCAGCAGTTACGAGGGGCCCGGTTCACCCCTCCACTTT
CASSYEGPGSPLHF
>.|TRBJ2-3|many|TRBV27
TGTGCCAGCAGTTTCGGTTGGGAGGTGGGCACAGATACGCAGTATTTT
CASSFGWEVGTDTQYF
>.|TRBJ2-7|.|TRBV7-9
TGTGCCAGCAGCCCCAGTTCCGCGGTCCGATCCTACGAGCAGTACTTC
CASSPSSAVRSYEQYF
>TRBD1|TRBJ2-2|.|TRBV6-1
TGTGCCAGCACGCAGTGGACAGGGGACACCGGGGAGCTGTTTTTT
CASTQWTGDTGELFF
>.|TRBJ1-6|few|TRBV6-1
TGTGCCAGCAGTGATCCCCCCGGGAGCTCCTATAATTCACCCCTCCACTTT
CASSDPPGSSYNSPLHF
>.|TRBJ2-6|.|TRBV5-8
TGTGCCAGCAGCAACAGGGAATCCGGGGCCAACGTCCTGACTTTC
CASSNRESGANVLTF
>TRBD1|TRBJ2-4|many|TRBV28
TGTGCCAGCAGTCTAAGCCAGGGGGCAGGCATTCAGTACTTC
CASSLSQGAGIQYF
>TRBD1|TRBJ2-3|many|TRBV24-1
TGTGCCACCAGTGGACAGGGGCGTTGGAGCACAGATACGCAGTATTTT
CATSGQGRWSTDTQYF
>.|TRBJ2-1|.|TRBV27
TGTGCCAGCAGGCCGGACAGTTCGTACAATGAGCAGTTCTTC
CASRPDSSYNEQFF
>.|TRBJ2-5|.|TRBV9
TGTGCCAGCAGCGTAGAGGGGATCGAGACCCAGTACTTC
CASSVEGIETQYF
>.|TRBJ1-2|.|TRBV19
TGTGCCAGTCAAGACAGGCCCCGTGCTGGCTACACCTTC
CASQDRPRAGYTF
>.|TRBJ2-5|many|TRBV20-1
TGCAGTGCTAGAGATCGGGGGGCTCGAGAGACCCAGTACTTC
CSARDRGARETQYF
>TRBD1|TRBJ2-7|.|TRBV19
TGTGCCAGTAGTATAGTTGGGACAGCGTCCTACGAGCAGTACTTC
CASSIVGTASYEQYF
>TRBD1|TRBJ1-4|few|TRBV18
TGTGCCAGCTCACCACTCCCGGGACAGCCTAATGAAAAACTGTTTTTT
CASSPLPGQPNEKLFF
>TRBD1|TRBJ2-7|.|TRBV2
TGTGCCAGCAGAAGGACAGGGGTAGACGAGCAGTACTTC
CASRRTGVDEQYF
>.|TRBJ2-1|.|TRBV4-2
TGTGCCAGCAGCCAAGATAACGCCAGGGTCAATGAGCAGTTCTTC
CASSQDNARVNEQFF
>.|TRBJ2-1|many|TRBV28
TGTGCCAGCGGTTCCCCCCTCGTTGAGCAGTTCTTC
CASGSPLVEQFF
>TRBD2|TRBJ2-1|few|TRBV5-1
TGCGCCAGCGGGCAAGCGGGAGGCTCCTACAATGAGCAGTTCTTC
CASGQAGGSYNEQFF
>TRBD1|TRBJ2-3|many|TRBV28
TGTGCCACCCAGGGGGATACAGATACGCAGTATTTT
CATQGDTDTQYF